One and the same sample provided the 10 T cell receptor beta chains below, sequenced in a study of T cell clones after liver transplantation. Some clones are missing from TCRdb's copy, which holds only in-frame ones; the method was immunoSEQ multiplex PCR. The sample holds tens of thousands of clones; approximately 84% are singletons and the top ten take under 45%. The sequencing here drew on CD8+ T cells from blood, taken around 54 months after liver transplant. The receptors originated from a human patient who received a liver transplant. Some T cells may be graft donor cells.

The chain links TRBV2 to TRBJ1-4; TRBD1 might be the D (5 bases). The CDR3 is made up of 14 amino acids. Trimming removed 3 bases at V and 2 bases at J, with 7 bases between. From germline, CDR1 is SNHLY and CDR2 FYNNEI. The CDR3 DNA follows: TGTGCCAGCAGTGACCCAGGGACTAATGAAAAACTGTTTTTT. It yields the protein CASSDPGTNEKLFF.

The chain links TRBV6-1 to TRBJ1-4; D call uncertain. This CDR3 is built from 14 residues. Germline values: CDR1 MNHNS, CDR2 SASEGT. Trimming took 1 base from V and 4 from J, leaving 7 bases between them. The CDR3 region is CASSEGVDNEKLFF. The CDR3 DNA follows: TGTGCCAGCAGTGAAGGGGTAGATAATGAAAAACTGTTTTTT.

V is TRBV19 and J is TRBJ1-2; D is perhaps TRBD1 (6 bases). V lost 7 bases, J lost 4 bases, and 10 bases lay in between. The CDR3 sequence is 12 residues long. Germline V CDR1 and CDR2: LNHDA, SQIVND (reference sequence). CDR3 loop: CASKTGFYGYTF. CDR3 coding DNA: TGTGCCAGTAAAACAGGGTTCTATGGCTACACCTTC. The full variable domain, with the rest looked up from reference TRBV19 and TRBJ1-2, is DGGITQSPKYLFRKEGQNVTLSCEQNLNHDAMYWYRQDPGQGLRLIYYSQIVNDFQKGDIAEGYSVSREKKESFPLTVTSAQKNPTAFYLCASKTGFYGYTFGSGTRLTVV.

This chain uses TRBV11-3 with TRBJ2-1; no reliable D call. Germline-derived CDR1 and CDR2 are SGHNT and YENEEA. The CDR3 spans 14 residues. Trimming removed 6 bases from V and 6 bases from J, with 15 bases in between. The CDR3 reads CASRQSSGINEQFF. The CDR3 DNA is TGTGCCAGCAGACAATCCAGTGGGATCAATGAGCAGTTCTTC.

CDR3 sequence (DNA): TGTGCCAGCAGCTCCTTGTTTGACAGGCTGGGGGGGGCCAACGTCCTGACTTTC. Its protein product is CASSSLFDRLGGANVLTF. The chain carries TRBV11-2 and TRBJ2-6, with D possibly matching TRBD1 (6 bases). Trimming left V 4 bases short and J 4 bases short, with 20 bases between. CDR1 and CDR2 (germline): SGHAT, FQNNGV. This CDR3 contains 18 residues.

V is TRBV5-8 and J is TRBJ1-5, with D hard to call. Trimming pared 4 bases from V and 6 bases from J, leaving 11 bases between. Per the germline V gene, CDR1 is SGHTS and CDR2 is YDEGEE. The CDR3 runs to 13 residues. In nucleotides, the CDR3 is TGTGCCAGCAGCCCTTCGGTTAGTCAGCCCCAGCATTTT. Amino acid sequence: CASSPSVSQPQHF.

The chain uses TRBV7-2 and TRBJ1-2, with 7 bases identical to TRBD1. V dropped 1 base and J dropped 2; count of bases not matched to a gene: 7. This CDR3 comprises 16 residues. Germline CDR1 reads SGHTA; CDR2 reads FQGNSA. DNA for the CDR3: TGTGCCAGCAGCTTAGATACGACACAGGGGAACTATGGCTACACCTTC. Its translation is CASSLDTTQGNYGYTF.

The chain combines TRBV4-1 with TRBJ1-6; D call uncertain. V was clipped by 7 bases and J by 6 bases, with 13 bases between them. This CDR3 comprises 14 residues. CDR1 is MGHRA, CDR2 YSYEKL, per germline. The DNA for the CDR3 is TGCGCCAGCACTGACGGAAGCGGTAATTCACCCCTCCACTTT. This encodes CASTDGSGNSPLHF.

DNA of the CDR3: TGTGCCTGGAGTGTTTACGGGGTTAGCGGGGACACAGATACGCAGTATTTT. It translates to CAWSVYGVSGDTDTQYF. The rearrangement joins TRBV30 to TRBJ2-3, with 8 nucleotides matching TRBD2. The CDR3 covers 17 residues. The V and J ends lost 0 bases and 2 bases, in that order; junction bases with no gene match: 10. Germline lookup yields CDR1 GTSNPN and CDR2 SVGIG (reference sequence).

This chain joins TRBV28 and TRBJ2-3; D uncertain. The germline V and J ends were trimmed by 2 bases and 3 bases, with 9 bases remaining between them. CDR1 is MDHEN and CDR2 is SYDVKM in the germline V gene. This CDR3 spans 14 amino acids. CDR3 sequence (DNA): TGTGCCAGCAGTTTAGCCCGAAGAACAGATACGCAGTATTTT. Its protein is CASSLARRTDTQYF.